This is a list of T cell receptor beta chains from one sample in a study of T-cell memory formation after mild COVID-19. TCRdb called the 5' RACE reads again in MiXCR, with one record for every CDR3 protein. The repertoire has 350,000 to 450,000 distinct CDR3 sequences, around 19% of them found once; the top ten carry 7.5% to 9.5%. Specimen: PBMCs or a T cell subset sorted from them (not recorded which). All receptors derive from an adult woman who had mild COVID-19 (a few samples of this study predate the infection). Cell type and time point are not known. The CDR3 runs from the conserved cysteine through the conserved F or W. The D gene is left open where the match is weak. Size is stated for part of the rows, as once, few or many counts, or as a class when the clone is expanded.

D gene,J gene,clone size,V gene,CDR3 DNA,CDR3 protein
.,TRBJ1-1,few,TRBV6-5,TGTGCCAGCAGTTACGGGGACCCCATGAACACTGAAGCTTTCTTT,CASSYGDPMNTEAFF
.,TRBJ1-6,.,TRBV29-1,TGCAGCGTTGGGGACGGGATTAATTCACCCCTCCACTTT,CSVGDGINSPLHF
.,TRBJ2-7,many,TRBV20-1,TGCAGTGCTCTACAGGGTAACGAGCAGTACTTC,CSALQGNEQYF
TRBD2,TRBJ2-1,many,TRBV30,TGTGCCTGGAGGGGCGCGGGGGACGAGCAGTTCTTC,CAWRGAGDEQFF
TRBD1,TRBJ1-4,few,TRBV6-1,TGTGCCAGCAGTGAAGGCGGGACAGATTATAATGAAAAACTGTTTTTT,CASSEGGTDYNEKLFF
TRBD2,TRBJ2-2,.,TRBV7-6,TGTGCCAGCAGCTTATTTACTAGCGGGGATAACACCGGGGAGCTGTTTTTT,CASSLFTSGDNTGELFF
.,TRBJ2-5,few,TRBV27,TGTGCCAGCAGGAGTCTGGGGGTGGGGGAGACCCAGTACTTC,CASRSLGVGETQYF
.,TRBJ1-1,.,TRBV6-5,TGTGCCAGCAGTTACGGGGGCGGGAACACTGAAGCTTTCTTT,CASSYGGGNTEAFF
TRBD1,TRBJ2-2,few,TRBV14,TGTGCCAGCAGCCAAATCGGGACAGCGAACACCGGGGAGCTGTTTTTT,CASSQIGTANTGELFF
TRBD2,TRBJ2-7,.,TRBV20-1,TGCAGTGCTAGAGCGGGCGGGAGGGCCTACGAGCAGTACTTC,CSARAGGRAYEQYF
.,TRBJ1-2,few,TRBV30,TGTGCCGGAAAGCGTCACAGGGAGAGAAACTATGGCTACACCTTC,CAGKRHRERNYGYTF
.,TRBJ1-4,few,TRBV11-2,TGTGCCAGCAGCACTGGGGGCGGACTGTTTTTT,CASSTGGGLFF
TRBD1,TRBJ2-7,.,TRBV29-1,TGCAGCGCTTTGACAGGGGATGGCTACGAGCAGTACTTC,CSALTGDGYEQYF
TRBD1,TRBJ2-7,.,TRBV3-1,TGTGCCAGCAGCCGTAGATCGACAGGGTCCTACGAGCAGTACTTC,CASSRRSTGSYEQYF
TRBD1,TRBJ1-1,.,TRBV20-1,TGCAGTGCTAGAGATTTCTCGGGACAGACTTTGAACACTGAAGCTTTCTTT,CSARDFSGQTLNTEAFF
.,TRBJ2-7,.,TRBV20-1,TGCAGTGCCGAGGGCTCCTACGAGCAGTACTTC,CSAEGSYEQYF
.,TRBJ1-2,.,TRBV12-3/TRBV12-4,TGTGCCAGCAGTTTAGTCCCCCAGCGGCATGGCTACACCTTC,CASSLVPQRHGYTF
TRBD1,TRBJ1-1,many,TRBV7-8,TGTGCCAGCAGCTTAGATCAGGGGGCTGAAGCTTTCTTT,CASSLDQGAEAFF
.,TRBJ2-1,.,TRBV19,TGTGCCAGTAGAATGGGCGGAAATGAGCAGTTCTTC,CASRMGGNEQFF
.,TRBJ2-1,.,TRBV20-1,TGCAGTGCTAGAATATTGGACTTTGAAAATGAGCAGTTCTTC,CSARILDFENEQFF
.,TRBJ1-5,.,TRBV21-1,TGTGCCAGCAGCAAAGGAGGCAGGGGGCCAGAGCCCCAGCATTTT,CASSKGGRGPEPQHF
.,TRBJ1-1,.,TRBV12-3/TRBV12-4,TGTGCCAGCAGTTTAATCGTAAGTGAAGCTTTCTTT,CASSLIVSEAFF
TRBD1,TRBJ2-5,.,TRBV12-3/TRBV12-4,TGTGCCAGCACCCCAGGGGCAGGGGGTATGGAGACCCAGTACTTC,CASTPGAGGMETQYF
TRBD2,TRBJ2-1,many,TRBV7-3,TGTGCCAGCAGCTTAACGGGAGGGCCCAATGAGCAGTTCTTC,CASSLTGGPNEQFF
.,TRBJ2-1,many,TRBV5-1,TGCGCCAGCAGCTTGGGCCGGGTTTGGTTCTTC,CASSLGRVWFF
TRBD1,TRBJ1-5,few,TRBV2,TGTGCCAGCAGAGGGACAGGGGGAGTCCTAAGGAGCAATCAGCCCCAGCATTTT,CASRGTGGVLRSNQPQHF
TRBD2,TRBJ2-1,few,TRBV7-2,TGTGCCAGCAGCTCAGGGGGGGGACTAGCTGTTGAGCAGTTCTTC,CASSSGGGLAVEQFF
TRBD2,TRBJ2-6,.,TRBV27,TGTGCCAGCAGGAAACTAGCGGGGGGGCCTGGGGCCAACGTCCTGACTTTC,CASRKLAGGPGANVLTF
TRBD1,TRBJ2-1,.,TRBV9,TGTGCCAGCAGCGCGGACAGGGACTACAATGAGCAGTTCTTC,CASSADRDYNEQFF
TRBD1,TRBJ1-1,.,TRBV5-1,TGCGCCAGCAGCTTGATACCTCCGGGACAGCAGAACACTGAAGCTTTCTTT,CASSLIPPGQQNTEAFF
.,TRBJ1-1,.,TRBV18,TGTGCCAGCTCGTCTCAGAAGAACACTGAAGCTTTCTTT,CASSSQKNTEAFF
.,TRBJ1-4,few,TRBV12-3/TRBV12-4,TGTGCCAGCAGCCCATGGGCAGGCGGAACTAATGAAAAACTGTTTTTT,CASSPWAGGTNEKLFF
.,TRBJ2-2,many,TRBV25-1,TGTGCCAGCAGTGAGATCGCGGAGGGGAGAACCGGGGAGCTGTTTTTT,CASSEIAEGRTGELFF
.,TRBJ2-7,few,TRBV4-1,TGCGCCAGCAGCCAAGAAGCGTCCTACGAGCAGTACTTC,CASSQEASYEQYF
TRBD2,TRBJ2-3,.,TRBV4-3,TGCGCCAGCAGCCAGCCGGGGGGGCCAGGTACGCAGTATTTT,CASSQPGGPGTQYF
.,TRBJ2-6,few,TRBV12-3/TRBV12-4,TGTGCCAGCAGCCGACGACCGAACTCTGGGGCCAACGTCCTGACTTTC,CASSRRPNSGANVLTF
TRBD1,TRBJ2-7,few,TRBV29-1,TGCAGCGTCGTAGAAGGGGGCGGCAGCGAGCAGTACTTC,CSVVEGGGSEQYF
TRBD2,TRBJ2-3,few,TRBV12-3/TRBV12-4,TGTGCCAGCAGTTCACTAGCGGGAGGGCAGAGGCAGTATTTT,CASSSLAGGQRQYF
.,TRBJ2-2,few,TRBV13,TGTGCCAGCAGCTTCCTAGGAGGGATGATGGCCGGGGAGCTGTTTTTT,CASSFLGGMMAGELFF
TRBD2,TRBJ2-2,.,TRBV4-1,TGCGCCAGCAGCCTAATAGCGGGGGGCCCGGAGCTGTTTTTT,CASSLIAGGPELFF
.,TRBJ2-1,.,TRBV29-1,TGCAGCGTTGAAGGGCAGACCCTTGTCGATGAGCAGTTCTTC,CSVEGQTLVDEQFF
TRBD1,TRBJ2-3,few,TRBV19,TGTGCCAGTAGTTCGACACCCGGGACAGGGTACACAGATACGCAGTATTTT,CASSSTPGTGYTDTQYF
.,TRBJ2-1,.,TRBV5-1,TGCGCCAGCAGTCTAGGGGGGTCGAACAATGAGCAGTTCTTC,CASSLGGSNNEQFF
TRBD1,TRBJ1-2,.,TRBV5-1,TGCGCCAGCAGCTTGGGCGACAGGGGAAACTATGGCTACACCTTC,CASSLGDRGNYGYTF
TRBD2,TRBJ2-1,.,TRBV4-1,TGCGCCAGCAGCCCAGGACTAGCGGGGGTTCTCCTAACCTACAATGAGCAGTTCTTC,CASSPGLAGVLLTYNEQFF